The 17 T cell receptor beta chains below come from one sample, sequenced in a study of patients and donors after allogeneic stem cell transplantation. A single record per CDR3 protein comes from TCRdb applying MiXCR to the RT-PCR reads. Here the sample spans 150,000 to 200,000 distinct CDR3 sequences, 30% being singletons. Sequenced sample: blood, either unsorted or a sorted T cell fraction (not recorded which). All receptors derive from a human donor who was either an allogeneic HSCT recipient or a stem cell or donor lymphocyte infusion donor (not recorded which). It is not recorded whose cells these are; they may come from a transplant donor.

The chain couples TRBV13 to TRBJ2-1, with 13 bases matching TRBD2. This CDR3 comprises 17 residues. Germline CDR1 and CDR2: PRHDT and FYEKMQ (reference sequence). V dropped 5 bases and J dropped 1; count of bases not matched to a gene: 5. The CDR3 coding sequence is TGTGCCAGCAGCCGGACTAGCGGGAGTAGATCCTACAATGAGCAGTTCTTC. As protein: CASSRTSGSRSYNEQFF. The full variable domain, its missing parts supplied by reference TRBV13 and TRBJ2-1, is AAGVIQSPRHLIKEKRETATLKCYPIPRHDTVYWYQQGPGQDPQFLISFYEKMQSDKGSIPDRFSAQQFSDYHSELNMSSLELGDSALYFCASSRTSGSRSYNEQFFGPGTRLTVL.

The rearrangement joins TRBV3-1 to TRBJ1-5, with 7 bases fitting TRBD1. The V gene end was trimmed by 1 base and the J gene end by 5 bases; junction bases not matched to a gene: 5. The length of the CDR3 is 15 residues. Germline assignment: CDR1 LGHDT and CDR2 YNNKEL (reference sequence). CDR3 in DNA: TGTGCCAGCAGCCAAGGGACAGGCCTTCATCAGCCCCAGCATTTT. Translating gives CASSQGTGLHQPQHF. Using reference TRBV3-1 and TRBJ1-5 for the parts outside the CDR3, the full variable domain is DTAVSQTPKYLVTQMGNDKSIKCEQNLGHDTMYWYKQDSKKFLKIMFSYNNKELIINETVPNRFSPKSPDKAHLNLHINSLELGDSAVYFCASSQGTGLHQPQHFGDGTRLSIL.

The CDR3: CASSQGNSFGTDTQYF. Written as DNA, the CDR3 is TGCGCCAGCAGCCAAGGGAATTCGTTTGGCACAGATACGCAGTATTTT. The chain joins TRBV4-3 to TRBJ2-3; no definite D call. CDR3 size: 16 residues. Per the germline V gene, CDR1 is LGHNA and CDR2 is YSLEER. Trimming stripped 1 base from V and 1 base from J, with 12 bases between.

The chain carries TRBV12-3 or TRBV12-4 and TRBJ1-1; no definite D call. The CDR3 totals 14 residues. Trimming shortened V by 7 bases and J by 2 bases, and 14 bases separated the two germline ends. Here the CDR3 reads CASILIGRNTEAFF. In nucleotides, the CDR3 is TGTGCCAGCATTCTTATCGGGAGAAACACTGAAGCTTTCTTT.

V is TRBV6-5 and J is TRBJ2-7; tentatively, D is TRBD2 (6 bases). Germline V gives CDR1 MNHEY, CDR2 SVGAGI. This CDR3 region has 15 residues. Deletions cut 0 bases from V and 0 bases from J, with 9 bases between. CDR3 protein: CASSYSAGSSYEQYF. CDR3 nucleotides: TGTGCCAGCAGTTACTCGGCGGGAAGCTCCTACGAGCAGTACTTC.

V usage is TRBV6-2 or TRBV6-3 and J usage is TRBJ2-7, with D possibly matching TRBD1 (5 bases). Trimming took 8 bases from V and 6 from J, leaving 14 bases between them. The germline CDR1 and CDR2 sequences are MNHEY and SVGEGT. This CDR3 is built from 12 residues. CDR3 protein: CASCPQGFEQYF. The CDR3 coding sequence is TGTGCCAGCTGCCCTCAGGGATTCGAGCAGTACTTC.

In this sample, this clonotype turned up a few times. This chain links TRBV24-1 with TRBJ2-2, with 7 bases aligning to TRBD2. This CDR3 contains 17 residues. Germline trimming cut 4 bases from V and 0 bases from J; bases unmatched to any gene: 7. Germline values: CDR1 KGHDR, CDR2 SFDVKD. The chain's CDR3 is CATSDPHSGSNTGELFF. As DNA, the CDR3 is TGTGCCACCAGTGACCCTCATAGCGGGTCGAACACCGGGGAGCTGTTTTTT.

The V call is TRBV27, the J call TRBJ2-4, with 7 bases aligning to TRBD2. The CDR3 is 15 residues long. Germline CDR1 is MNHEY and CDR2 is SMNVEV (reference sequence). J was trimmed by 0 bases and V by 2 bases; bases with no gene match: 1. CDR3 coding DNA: TGTGCCAGCAGTTTACTAGCGGCAGCCAAAAACATTCAGTACTTC. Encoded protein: CASSLLAAAKNIQYF.

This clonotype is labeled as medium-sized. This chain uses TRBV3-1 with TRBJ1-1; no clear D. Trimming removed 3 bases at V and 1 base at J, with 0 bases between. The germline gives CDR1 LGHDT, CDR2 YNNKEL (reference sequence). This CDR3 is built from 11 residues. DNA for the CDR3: TGTGCCAGCAGCCAGAACACTGAAGCTTTCTTT. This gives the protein CASSQNTEAFF.

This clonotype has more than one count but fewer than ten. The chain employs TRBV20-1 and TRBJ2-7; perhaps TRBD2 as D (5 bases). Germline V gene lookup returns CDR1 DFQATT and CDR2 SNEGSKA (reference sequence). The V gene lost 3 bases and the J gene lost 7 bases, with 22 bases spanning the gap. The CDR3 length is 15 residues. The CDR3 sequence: CSASISLSGRGEQYF. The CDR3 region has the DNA TGCAGTGCTAGTATTTCGCTAAGTGGGAGAGGGGAGCAGTACTTC.

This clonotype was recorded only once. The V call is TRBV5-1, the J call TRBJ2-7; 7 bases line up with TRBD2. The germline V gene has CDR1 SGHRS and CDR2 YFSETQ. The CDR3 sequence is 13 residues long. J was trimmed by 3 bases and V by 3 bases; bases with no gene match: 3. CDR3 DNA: TGCGCCAGCAGCTCCTCTAGCGGCTACGAGCAGTACTTC. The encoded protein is CASSSSSGYEQYF. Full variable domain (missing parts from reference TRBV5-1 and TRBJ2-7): KAGVTQTPRYLIKTRGQQVTLSCSPISGHRSVSWYQQTPGQGLQFLFEYFSETQRNKGNFPGRFSGRQFSNSRSEMNVSTLELGDSALYLCASSSSSGYEQYFGPGTRLTVT.

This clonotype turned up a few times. In nucleotides, the CDR3 is TGTGCCATCAGTCGGCTGGGGGACACTGAAGCTTTCTTT. It is translated as CAISRLGDTEAFF. The chain combines TRBV10-3 with TRBJ1-1; tentatively, D is TRBD1 (5 bases). The CDR3 loop spans 13 amino acids. Trimming removed 5 bases from V and 3 bases from J, with 10 bases in between. Germline CDR1 reads ENHRY; CDR2 reads SYGVKD.

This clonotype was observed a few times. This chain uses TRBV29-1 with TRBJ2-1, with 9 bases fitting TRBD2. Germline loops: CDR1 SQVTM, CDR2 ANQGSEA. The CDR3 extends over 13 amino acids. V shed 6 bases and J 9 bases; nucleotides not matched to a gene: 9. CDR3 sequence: CSVAGLAVSEQFF. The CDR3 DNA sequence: TGCAGCGTCGCGGGACTAGCAGTCAGTGAGCAGTTCTTC.

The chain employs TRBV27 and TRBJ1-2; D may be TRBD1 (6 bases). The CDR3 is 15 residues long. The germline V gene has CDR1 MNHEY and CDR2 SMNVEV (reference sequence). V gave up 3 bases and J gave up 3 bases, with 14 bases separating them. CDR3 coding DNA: TGTGCCAGCAGTTTTGCGGACAGACCCTACTATGGCTACACCTTC. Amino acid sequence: CASSFADRPYYGYTF.

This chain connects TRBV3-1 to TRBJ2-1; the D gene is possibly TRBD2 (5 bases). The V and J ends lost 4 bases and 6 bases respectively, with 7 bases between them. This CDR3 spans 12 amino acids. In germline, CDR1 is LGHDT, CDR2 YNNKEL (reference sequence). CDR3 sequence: CASSRRGNEQFF. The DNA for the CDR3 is TGTGCCAGCAGCCGTCGGGGCAATGAGCAGTTCTTC.

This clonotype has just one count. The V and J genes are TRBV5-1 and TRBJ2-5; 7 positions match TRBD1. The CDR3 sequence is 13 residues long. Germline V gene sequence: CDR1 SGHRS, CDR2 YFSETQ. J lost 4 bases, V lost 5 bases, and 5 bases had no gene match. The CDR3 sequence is CASRENRGETQYF. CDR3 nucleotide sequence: TGCGCCAGCAGAGAGAACAGGGGAGAGACCCAGTACTTC.

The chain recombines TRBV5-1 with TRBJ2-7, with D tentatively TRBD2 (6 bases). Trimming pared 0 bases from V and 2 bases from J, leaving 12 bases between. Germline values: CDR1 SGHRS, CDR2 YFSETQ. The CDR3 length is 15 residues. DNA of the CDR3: TGCGCCAGCAGCTTGGGGCTAGCGAGCACCTACGAGCAGTACTTC. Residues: CASSLGLASTYEQYF.